The 17 T cell receptor beta chains below come from one sample, sequenced in a study of lung T cells in sarcoidosis with Löfgren's syndrome. Each CDR3 protein gets one entry after TCRdb re-called the reads with MiXCR. Of fewer than 80,000 distinct CDR3 sequences detected, about 20% appear once; the ten largest clones hold about 2.2%. The sequencing input was CD4+ T cells from PBMCs. The receptors here all came from a human donor with sarcoidosis (Löfgren's syndrome or another form), or a control subject (not recorded which).

The rearrangement uses TRBV18 and TRBJ2-5, with D unresolved. There are 13 residues in the CDR3. Trimming shortened V by 2 bases and J by 5 bases, and 9 bases separated the two germline ends. Germline V CDR1 and CDR2: KGHSH, LQKENI. The CDR3 loop is CASSPAIMETQYF. In nucleotides, the CDR3 is TGTGCCAGCTCACCAGCTATTATGGAGACCCAGTACTTC.

This clonotype was picked up many times. The chain is built from TRBV7-2 and TRBJ2-7; D not certain. Germline loops: CDR1 SGHTA, CDR2 FQGNSA. This CDR3 is 18 amino acids long. The V gene lost 2 bases and the J gene lost 7 bases, with 27 bases spanning the gap. Here the CDR3 DNA reads TGTGCCAGCAGCTTATACTCTCCCATACGCGGCCCCCGTGAGGAGCAGTACTTC. Translation gives CASSLYSPIRGPREEQYF. Filled out from reference TRBV7-2 and TRBJ2-7, the complete variable domain reads GAGVSQSPSNKVTEKGKDVELRCDPISGHTALYWYRQSLGQGLEFLIYFQGNSAPDKSGLPSDRFSAERTGGSVSTLTIQRTQQEDSAVYLCASSLYSPIRGPREEQYFGPGTRLTVT.

DNA of the CDR3: TGTGCCAGCAGGCCCGGTGACAGAAACACTGAAGCTTTCTTT. Protein product: CASRPGDRNTEAFF. The chain employs TRBV2 and TRBJ1-1; D is perhaps TRBD1 (5 bases). The germline V gene has CDR1 SNHLY and CDR2 FYNNEI. This CDR3 contains 14 residues. V lost 6 bases and J 2 bases, leaving 13 bases between the germline ends.

This clonotype was seen only a few times. This may come from a read error, since a much larger clone is one base off. The CDR3 here is CSAIPGTMGVYEQYV. As DNA, the CDR3 is TGCAGTGCTATACCGGGCACAATGGGGGTATACGAGCAGTACGTC. The chain has TRBV20-1 and TRBJ2-7; D possibly matches TRBD1 or TRBD2 (5 bases each). The CDR3 sequence is 15 residues long. V was shortened by 4 bases and J by 4 bases, with 20 bases between the two germline ends. CDR1 is DFQATT and CDR2 is SNEGSKA in the germline V gene (reference sequence).

As DNA, the CDR3 is TGTGCCAGCTCACCTCCGGGGCCCGCTTCTAATGAGCAGTTCTTC. It specifies CASSPPGPASNEQFF. The V and J genes are TRBV18 and TRBJ2-1; D may match TRBD1 or TRBD2 (5 bases each). Germline V gene data show CDR1 as KGHSH and CDR2 as LQKENI. V was pared by 3 bases and J by 7 bases, with 16 bases between. The CDR3 is 15 amino acids. The full variable domain, completed using reference TRBV18 and TRBJ2-1, is NAGVMQNPRHLVRRRGQEARLRCSPMKGHSHVYWYRQLPEEGLKFMVYLQKENIIDESGMPKERFSAEFPKEGPSILRIQQVVRGDSAAYFCASSPPGPASNEQFFGPGTRLTVL.

Note on this clonotype: A junction end diverges from the germline sequence, so it may reflect a read error. The chain couples TRBV4-1 to TRBJ2-3; 13 nucleotides align to TRBD2. The CDR3 runs to 20 residues. Germline V lookup: CDR1 MGHRA, CDR2 YSYEKL. CDR3 bases: TGCGCCAGCAGTTTCGCCGGGACTAGCGGGGCCTTAGGAGGCACAGGTACGCAGTATTTT. It encodes CASSFAGTSGALGGTGTQYF.

At least ten counts were recorded for this clonotype. The chain links TRBV6-1 to TRBJ2-3, with 7 bases that match TRBD2. This CDR3 is 22 amino acids long. CDR1 and CDR2 from the germline V gene are MNHNS and SASEGT. Unmatched junction bases numbered 27, after V lost 6 bases and J lost 0 bases. The CDR3: CASSTTTSGGGGDYTSTDTQYF. As DNA, the CDR3 is TGTGCCAGCAGCACTACAACCTCGGGGGGTGGCGGGGATTATACTAGCACAGATACGCAGTATTTT.

The V and J genes are TRBV11-2 and TRBJ1-5, with a weak D call TRBD1 (5 bases). The CDR3 is made up of 15 amino acids. Germline-derived CDR1 and CDR2 are SGHAT and FQNNGV. Trimming shortened V by 5 bases and J by 3 bases, and 14 bases separated the two germline ends. The CDR3 region has the DNA TGTGCCAGCAGCATCCGGGACGGCCACAATCAGCCCCAGCATTTT. Amino acids: CASSIRDGHNQPQHF.

This clonotype was observed a few times. The rearrangement joins TRBV20-1 to TRBJ1-2, with D possibly matching TRBD1 (5 bases). Between the trimmed V and J ends, which lost 6 bases and 0 bases, there was a span of 11 bases. This CDR3 spans 13 amino acids. CDR1 is DFQATT, CDR2 SNEGSKA, per germline (reference sequence). In DNA form, the CDR3 reads TGCAGTGCAATGGGGGACTCTAACTATGGCTACACCTTC. It codes for CSAMGDSNYGYTF.

As for this clonotype: A single base separates this from a much larger clone, so it may be a read error. DNA for the CDR3: TGTGCCACCAGTGACCAAAACGGGGATACGCAGTATTTT. Residues: CATSDQNGDTQYF. The V gene is TRBV24-1, the J gene TRBJ2-3; D not certain. This CDR3 is 13 amino acids long. The ends were cut back, 4 bases at V and 6 bases at J, with 10 bases in the middle. Germline CDR1 and CDR2: KGHDR and SFDVKD.

The table lists this clonotype with many counts. The chain has TRBV20-1 and TRBJ2-1; D remains ambiguous. This CDR3 comprises 11 residues. Germline V lookup: CDR1 DFQATT, CDR2 SNEGSKA (reference sequence). V was trimmed by 4 bases and J by 4 bases, leaving 5 bases between them. The CDR3 sequence: CSAIAYNEQFF. In DNA form, the CDR3 reads TGCAGTGCTATCGCTTACAATGAGCAGTTCTTC.

This clonotype was detected many times. The CDR3 DNA sequence: TGTGCCAGCAGTCGACTAGCGGGAGGGGGGGATGAGCAGTTCTTC. This gives the protein CASSRLAGGGDEQFF. The chain is built from TRBV2 and TRBJ2-1, with 14 bases identical to TRBD2. The CDR3 totals 15 residues. Unmatched junction bases numbered 5, after V lost 5 bases and J lost 8 bases. Germline values: CDR1 SNHLY, CDR2 FYNNEI.

The sample holds many counts of this clonotype. The chain couples TRBV6-2 or TRBV6-3 to TRBJ2-1; 8 nucleotides align to TRBD2. Germline CDR1 is MNHEY and CDR2 is SVGEGT. V was clipped by 2 bases and J by 6 bases; unmatched bases: 15. The CDR3 has 18 residues. The CDR3 here is CASSYEWLAGSAGNEQFF. In DNA, the CDR3 is TGTGCCAGCAGTTACGAATGGCTAGCGGGTTCCGCCGGCAATGAGCAGTTCTTC.

This clonotype was seen repeatedly, ten times or more. CDR3 sequence (DNA): TGTGCCAGCAGTGAAGTCGCGGCAGGTGGGCCAGCTTTCTTT. The encoded protein is CASSEVAAGGPAFF. The chain combines TRBV6-1 with TRBJ1-1; D is unresolved. Germline CDR1 reads MNHNS; CDR2 reads SASEGT. Trimming cost V 1 base and J 10 bases, with 16 bases left between them. This CDR3 is built from 14 residues.

V usage is TRBV2 and J usage is TRBJ2-5; TRBD2 is a possible D gene (6 bases). This CDR3 is 13 amino acids long. The ends were cut back, 7 bases at V and 4 bases at J, with 13 bases in the middle. The V gene's germline CDR1 is SNHLY and CDR2 FYNNEI. In DNA form, the CDR3 reads TGTGCCAGCAAGAAGGGGAGGTTAGAGACCCAGTACTTC. Amino acids: CASKKGRLETQYF. The full variable domain, rest sourced from reference TRBV2 and TRBJ2-5, is EPEVTQTPSHQVTQMGQEVILRCVPISNHLYFYWYRQILGQKVEFLVSFYNNEISEKSEIFDDQFSVERPDGSNFTLKIRSTKLEDSAMYFCASKKGRLETQYFGPGTRLLVL.

This clonotype showed up just a few times. The V call is TRBV14, the J call TRBJ2-3; 7 bases match TRBD2. CDR3 length equals 17 residues. Losses at the gene ends were 2 bases for V and 4 bases for J; bases not matched to a gene: 12. From germline, CDR1 is SGHDN and CDR2 FVKESK. CDR3 amino acids: CASSQWSGAGVPDTQYF. The CDR3 DNA reads TGTGCCAGCAGCCAATGGAGTGGGGCGGGAGTCCCAGATACGCAGTATTTT.

Ten or more counts support this clonotype. This chain's CDR3 is CASSVGVSSTDTQYF. The CDR3 nucleotides read TGTGCCAGCAGTGTAGGGGTTTCTAGCACAGATACGCAGTATTTT. The V gene is TRBV25-1, the J gene TRBJ2-3, with TRBD1 as a possible D gene (5 bases). The CDR3 loop spans 15 amino acids. Trimming left V 4 bases short and J 0 bases short, with 11 bases between. Germline assignment: CDR1 MGHDK and CDR2 SYGVNS. The complete variable domain, with remaining parts taken from reference TRBV25-1 and TRBJ2-3, reads EADIYQTPRYLVIGTGKKITLECSQTMGHDKMYWYQQDPGMELHLIHYSYGVNSTEKGDLSSESTVSRIRTEHFPLTLESARPSHTSQYLCASSVGVSSTDTQYFGPGTRLTVL.